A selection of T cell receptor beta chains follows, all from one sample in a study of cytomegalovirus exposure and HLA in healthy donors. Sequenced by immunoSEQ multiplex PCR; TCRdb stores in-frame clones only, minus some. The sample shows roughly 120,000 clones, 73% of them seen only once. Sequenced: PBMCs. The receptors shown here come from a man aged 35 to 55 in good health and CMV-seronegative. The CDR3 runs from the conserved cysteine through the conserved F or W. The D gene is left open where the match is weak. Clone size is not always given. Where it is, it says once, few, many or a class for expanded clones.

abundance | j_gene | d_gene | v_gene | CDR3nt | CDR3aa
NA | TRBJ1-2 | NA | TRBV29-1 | TGCAGCGTTGTTGGCAGGAAATATGGCTACACCTTC | CSVVGRKYGYTF
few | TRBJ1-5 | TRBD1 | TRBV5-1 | TGCGCCAGCAGCTTGGACAGGGGAGATCAGCCCCAGCATTTT | CASSLDRGDQPQHF
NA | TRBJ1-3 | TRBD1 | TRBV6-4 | TGTGCCAGCAGTGAGACAGGGCGCGGAAACACCATATATTTT | CASSETGRGNTIYF
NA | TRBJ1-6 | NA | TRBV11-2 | TGTGCCAGCAGCTTAGCTTCAGGGGTCCCTGCAAATTCACCCCTCCACTTT | CASSLASGVPANSPLHF
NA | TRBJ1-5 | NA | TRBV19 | TGTGCCAGTAGCAGACAGGATCAGCCCCAGCATTTT | CASSRQDQPQHF
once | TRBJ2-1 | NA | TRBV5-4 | TGTGCCAGCAGTCCACCCGGGGGTGAGTCCTACAATGAGCAGTTCTTC | CASSPPGGESYNEQFF
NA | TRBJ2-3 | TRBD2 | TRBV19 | TGTGCCAGTAGTATGGCTAGCGGGGGGGCCGGGGCAGATACGCAGTATTTT | CASSMASGGAGADTQYF
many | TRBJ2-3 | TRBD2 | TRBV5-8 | TGTGCCAGCAGCCCGCTAGCGGGTACAAGCACAGATACGCAGTATTTT | CASSPLAGTSTDTQYF
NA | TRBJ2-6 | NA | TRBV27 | TGTGCCAGCAGACTCAGGGCCACTGGGGCCAACGTCCTGACTTTC | CASRLRATGANVLTF
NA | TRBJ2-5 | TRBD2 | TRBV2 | TGTGCCAGCAGGCCATGGGGACTAGCGGTGAAAGAGACCCAGTACTTC | CASRPWGLAVKETQYF
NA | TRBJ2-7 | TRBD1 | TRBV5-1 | TGCGCCAGCAGCATGGGACAGGGAGGCGACGAGCAGTACTTC | CASSMGQGGDEQYF
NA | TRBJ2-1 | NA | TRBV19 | TGTGCCAGTAGTATTCTGCAGGGAGAGCAGTTCTTC | CASSILQGEQFF
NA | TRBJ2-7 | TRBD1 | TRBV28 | TGTGCCAGCAGGCCAACAGGGGAAGCCTCCTACGAGCAGTACTTC | CASRPTGEASYEQYF
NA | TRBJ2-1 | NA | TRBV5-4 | TGTGCCAGCAATAAGGGAGACTTCAGCTCCTACAATGAGCAGTTCTTC | CASNKGDFSSYNEQFF
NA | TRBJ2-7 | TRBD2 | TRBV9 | TGTGCCAGCAGCGTAATTGGACTAGCAAACGACGAGCAGTACTTC | CASSVIGLANDEQYF
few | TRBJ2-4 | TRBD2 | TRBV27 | TGTGCCAGCAGTGCGGGAGAGGGGTGGAACATTCAGTACTTC | CASSAGEGWNIQYF
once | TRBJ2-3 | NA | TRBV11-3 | TGTGCCAGCAGCTTAGGTCCCCGGGGGGCTACAGATACGCAGTATTTT | CASSLGPRGATDTQYF